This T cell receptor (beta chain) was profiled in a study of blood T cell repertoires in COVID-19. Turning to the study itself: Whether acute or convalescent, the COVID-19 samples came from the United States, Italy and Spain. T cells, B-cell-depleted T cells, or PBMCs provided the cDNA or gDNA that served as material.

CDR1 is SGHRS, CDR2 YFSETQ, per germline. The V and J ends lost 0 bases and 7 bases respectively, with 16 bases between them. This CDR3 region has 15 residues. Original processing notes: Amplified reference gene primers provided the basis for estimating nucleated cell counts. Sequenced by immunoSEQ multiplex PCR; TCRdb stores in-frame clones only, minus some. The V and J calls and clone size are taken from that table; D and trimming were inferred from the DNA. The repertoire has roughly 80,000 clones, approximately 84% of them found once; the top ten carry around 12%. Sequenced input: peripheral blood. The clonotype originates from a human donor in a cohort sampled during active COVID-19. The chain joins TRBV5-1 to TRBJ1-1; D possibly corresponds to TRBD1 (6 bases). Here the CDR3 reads CASSLAGDTRGEAFF. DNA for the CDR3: TGCGCCAGCAGCTTGGCCGGGGACACGAGGGGTGAAGCTTTCTTT.